These T cell receptor beta chains were read from a single sample in a study of blood T cell repertoires in COVID-19. Sequencing used immunoSEQ multiplex PCR; TCRdb keeps in-frame clones, though not all of them. The profile covers around 290,000 clones, with 80% to 95% appearing a single time and around 1.1% taken by the ten largest. Source material: PBMCs or T cells enriched from blood (not recorded which). The receptor set was obtained from a woman aged 30 to 39 who had recovered from COVID-19. The CDR3 runs from the conserved cysteine through the conserved F or W. The order of the fields is D gene, V gene, clone size, CDR3 length, J gene, CDR3 DNA, CDR3 protein. The D gene is left open where the match is weak. The size of a clone is reported for some rows only, either as once, few or many, or as a class for expanded clones.

d_call: .
v_call: TRBV19
clone_size: .
cdr3_length: 12
j_call: TRBJ1-6
cdr3_nt: TGTGCCAGTAAGAATTCGGGTTCACCCCTCCACTTT
cdr3_aa: CASKNSGSPLHF

d_call: TRBD2
v_call: TRBV4-3
clone_size: .
cdr3_length: 17
j_call: TRBJ2-1
cdr3_nt: TGCGCCAGCAGCCAAGATAGGACGGGAGGGGTATACAATGAGCAGTTCTTC
cdr3_aa: CASSQDRTGGVYNEQFF

d_call: TRBD1
v_call: TRBV9
clone_size: .
cdr3_length: 15
j_call: TRBJ2-2
cdr3_nt: TGTGCCAGCAGCGTATGGGGACAGACCACCGGGGAGCTGTTTTTT
cdr3_aa: CASSVWGQTTGELFF

d_call: .
v_call: TRBV28
clone_size: .
cdr3_length: 18
j_call: TRBJ2-3
cdr3_nt: TGTGCCAGCAGTTTCGGACCACCGGCGGGACTCCGCACAGATACGCAGTATTTT
cdr3_aa: CASSFGPPAGLRTDTQYF

d_call: TRBD1
v_call: TRBV19
clone_size: .
cdr3_length: 14
j_call: TRBJ2-7
cdr3_nt: TGTGCCAGTAGTACCCGACAGGGGGCTTACGAGCAGTACTTC
cdr3_aa: CASSTRQGAYEQYF

d_call: .
v_call: TRBV3-1/TRBV3-2
clone_size: once
cdr3_length: 15
j_call: TRBJ2-1
cdr3_nt: TGTGCCAGCAGCCTGGGTACAGGTTCCTACAATGAGCAGTTCTTC
cdr3_aa: CASSLGTGSYNEQFF

d_call: .
v_call: TRBV7-9
clone_size: .
cdr3_length: 12
j_call: TRBJ2-7
cdr3_nt: TGTGCCAGCAGCCTACCTAGCAGCGAGCAGTACTTC
cdr3_aa: CASSLPSSEQYF

d_call: .
v_call: TRBV6-5
clone_size: .
cdr3_length: 12
j_call: TRBJ1-2
cdr3_nt: TGTGCCAGCAGTAACAACAGGGATGGCTACACCTTC
cdr3_aa: CASSNNRDGYTF

d_call: .
v_call: TRBV28
clone_size: .
cdr3_length: 14
j_call: TRBJ2-5
cdr3_nt: TGTGCCAGCAACGATATCGGAGGGCCGGAGACCCAGTACTTC
cdr3_aa: CASNDIGGPETQYF

d_call: .
v_call: TRBV6-4
clone_size: .
cdr3_length: 14
j_call: TRBJ1-1
cdr3_nt: TGTGCCAGCAGTCCCCAGGGAGGGAACACTGAAGCTTTCTTT
cdr3_aa: CASSPQGGNTEAFF

d_call: TRBD2
v_call: TRBV30
clone_size: .
cdr3_length: 15
j_call: TRBJ2-7
cdr3_nt: TGTGCCTGGAGTCTCTCGGCGGGACTATCCTACGAGCAGTACTTC
cdr3_aa: CAWSLSAGLSYEQYF

d_call: .
v_call: TRBV27
clone_size: .
cdr3_length: 17
j_call: TRBJ1-3
cdr3_nt: TGTGCCAGCAGTTTACGGTTCAATCTGAACTCTGGAAACACCATATATTTT
cdr3_aa: CASSLRFNLNSGNTIYF

d_call: TRBD2
v_call: TRBV6-5
clone_size: .
cdr3_length: 15
j_call: TRBJ2-7
cdr3_nt: TGTGCCAGCAGTTACGGGCTAGCGGCCTCCTACGAGCAGTACTTC
cdr3_aa: CASSYGLAASYEQYF

d_call: TRBD1
v_call: TRBV14
clone_size: .
cdr3_length: 15
j_call: TRBJ1-2
cdr3_nt: TGTGCCAGCAGCCAAGGGACAGGTGGCAACTATGGCTACACCTTC
cdr3_aa: CASSQGTGGNYGYTF

d_call: TRBD2
v_call: TRBV7-9
clone_size: .
cdr3_length: 15
j_call: TRBJ2-7
cdr3_nt: TGTGCCAGCAGCTTAGGGGAGGGACTAGCTCTCGAGCAGTACTTC
cdr3_aa: CASSLGEGLALEQYF

d_call: TRBD1
v_call: TRBV7-3
clone_size: .
cdr3_length: 14
j_call: TRBJ2-1
cdr3_nt: TGTGCCAGCAGCTTATTCGGACAGGGAAATGAGCAGTTCTTC
cdr3_aa: CASSLFGQGNEQFF

d_call: TRBD2
v_call: TRBV19
clone_size: .
cdr3_length: 17
j_call: TRBJ2-2
cdr3_nt: TGTGCCAGTAGTAATCCGGAGACGGGAGGGAACACCGGGGAGCTGTTTTTT
cdr3_aa: CASSNPETGGNTGELFF

d_call: .
v_call: TRBV6-5
clone_size: .
cdr3_length: 14
j_call: TRBJ1-5
cdr3_nt: TGTGCCAGCAGCTTGGACGGGATCAATCAGCCCCAGCATTTT
cdr3_aa: CASSLDGINQPQHF

d_call: TRBD1
v_call: TRBV10-1
clone_size: once
cdr3_length: 14
j_call: TRBJ1-2
cdr3_nt: TGCGCCAGCAGCGACACAGGGGAAGGTGGTGGCTACACCTTC
cdr3_aa: CASSDTGEGGGYTF

d_call: TRBD2
v_call: TRBV27
clone_size: .
cdr3_length: 14
j_call: TRBJ2-7
cdr3_nt: TGTGCCAGCAGTTTCCTAGCGGGACGCGACGAGCAGTACTTC
cdr3_aa: CASSFLAGRDEQYF

d_call: .
v_call: TRBV10-3
clone_size: .
cdr3_length: 14
j_call: TRBJ1-5
cdr3_nt: TGTGCCATCAGGGACCCAGGGGATGCTCAGCCCCAGCATTTT
cdr3_aa: CAIRDPGDAQPQHF

d_call: .
v_call: TRBV30
clone_size: .
cdr3_length: 15
j_call: TRBJ1-5
cdr3_nt: TGTGCCTGGAGTTACCGGGGTGGAAGCAATCAGCCCCAGCATTTT
cdr3_aa: CAWSYRGGSNQPQHF

d_call: .
v_call: TRBV7-9
clone_size: .
cdr3_length: 15
j_call: TRBJ2-2
cdr3_nt: TGTGCCAGCAGCTTAGTTGGACTGCGCACCGGGGAGCTGTTTTTT
cdr3_aa: CASSLVGLRTGELFF